This TCR beta chain was sequenced in a study of metastatic and nonmetastatic thyroid tumors. In the authors' methods: CDR3 was compared across clinicopathological groups, and the resulting differences were used to build a distant-metastasis classifier for papillary thyroid cancer. TCRdb reassembled clones from the PCR reads with MiXCR. TCRdb's processing, not the study's, gives the V and J calls here. The table shows approximately 50,000 clones, with about 4% occurring only once. Study conclusions and caveats: TCR beta diversity was reportedly significantly higher in malignant thyroid tumors than benign nodules, in blood and tumor.

Patients were all untreated before their thyroid surgery. Details on this clone: The antigen is unknown.

Between the trimmed V and J ends, which lost 4 bases and 4 bases, there was a span of 10 bases. The germline CDR1 and CDR2 sequences are SNHLY and FYNNEI. The CDR3 consists of 14 residues. The V call is TRBV2, the J call TRBJ2-2, with unresolved D. The sequence came from a female donor with papillary thyroid cancer or a benign thyroid nodule (not recorded which). Some clones in this sample may be carry-over from other donors' samples. Sequenced sample: blood. CDR3 sequence reads: CASSAEEFTGELFF. The DNA for the CDR3 is TGTGCCAGCAGTGCCGAGGAGTTCACCGGGGAGCTGTTTTTT.